Reported below is one T cell receptor beta chain. Its specificity is not known. These data belong to a study of blood T cells in healthy people across ages. The V end was cut by 0 bases, the J end by 4 bases, with 7 bases between. The CDR3 is made up of 14 amino acids. The germline V gene has CDR1 SEHNR and CDR2 FQNEAQ (reference sequence). The donors, aged roughly 6 to 95, were healthy Caucasians from Russia. Study conclusions and caveats: Expanded clonotype changes were possibly confounded by unknown donor CMV status. It was held that the diversity estimates obtained from one million T cells were underestimates.

A second PCR of roughly 7 to 11 cycles used a sample-barcoded 5' primer and a J-beta primer mix. TCRdb re-called the 5' RACE reads through MiXCR, storing one row per CDR3 protein. Of around 710,000 distinct CDR3 sequences listed, roughly 41% are singletons. This sequence joins TRBV7-9 and TRBJ1-5; no firm D call. The clonotype originates from a woman aged 55-69 years in good health. The sequencing input was blood. The CDR3 sequence: CASSLADPNQPQHF. DNA of the CDR3: TGTGCCAGCAGCTTAGCCGACCCAAATCAGCCCCAGCATTTT.